This TCR beta chain was sequenced in a study of blood T cell repertoires in COVID-19. Background on the study: The United States, Italy and Spain were the sources of the acute and convalescent COVID-19 samples. From T cells, B-cell-depleted T cells, or PBMCs came the material, which was cDNA or gDNA.

Looked up from germline, CDR1 is SGDLS and CDR2 is YYNGEE. The CDR3 totals 15 residues. Trimming shortened V by 3 bases and J by 4 bases, and 14 bases separated the two germline ends. Per the original methods: Reference gene primer amplification gave estimated nucleated cell counts. Sequencing used immunoSEQ multiplex PCR; TCRdb keeps in-frame clones, though not all of them. That table furnishes V, J and clone size, whereas the DNA furnished D and trimming. The sample includes 80,000 to 100,000 clones, approximately 81% of them seen just once. The chain uses TRBV9 and TRBJ1-3; a possible D gene is TRBD1 (5 bases). This clonotype originated in a man in his 60s with acute or convalescent COVID-19. The specimen sequenced was peripheral blood. The CDR3 protein is CASSGGGLGGNTIYF. CDR3 DNA sequence: TGTGCCAGCAGCGGTGGGGGGTTGGGCGGAAACACCATATATTTT.